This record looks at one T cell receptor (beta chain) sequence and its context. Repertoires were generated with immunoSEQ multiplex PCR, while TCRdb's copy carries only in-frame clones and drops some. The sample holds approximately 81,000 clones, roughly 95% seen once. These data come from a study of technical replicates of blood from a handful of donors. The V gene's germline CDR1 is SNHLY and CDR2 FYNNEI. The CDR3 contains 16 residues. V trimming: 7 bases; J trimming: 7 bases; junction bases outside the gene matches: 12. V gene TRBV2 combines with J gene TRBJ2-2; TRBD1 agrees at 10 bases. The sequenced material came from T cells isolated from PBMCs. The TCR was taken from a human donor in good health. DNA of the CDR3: TGTGCCAGCAAGCGATCGGGGACAGGGGTCGGCGGGGAGCTGTTTTTT. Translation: CASKRSGTGVGGELFF. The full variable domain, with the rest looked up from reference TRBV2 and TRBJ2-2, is EPEVTQTPSHQVTQMGQEVILRCVPISNHLYFYWYRQILGQKVEFLVSFYNNEISEKSEIFDDQFSVERPDGSNFTLKIRSTKLEDSAMYFCASKRSGTGVGGELFFGEGSRLTVL.